The 26 T cell receptor beta chains given below trace back to one sample, sequenced in a study of shared clonotypes between healthy human individuals. Using immunoSEQ multiplex PCR, the repertoire was profiled, and TCRdb retains in-frame clones only, with some absent. The sample yields 760,000 or so clones, approximately 96% seen once. Selected positively for CCR7 and CD45RO-negative, naive CD8 cells excluded terminally differentiated effector memory CD45RA+ cells. Sequences were obtained from naive CD8+ T cells sorted from blood. These receptors all stem from a man aged 30 to 45 in good health.

The chain links TRBV9 to TRBJ2-3; weak D call: TRBD2 (6 bases). The CDR3 is 17 amino acids. V shed 3 bases and J shed 0 bases, with 17 bases lying between them. Germline V gene data show CDR1 as SGDLS and CDR2 as YYNGEE. The CDR3 DNA reads as TGTGCCAGCAGCGCGCGACTAGGGATGTCTAGCACAGATACGCAGTATTTT. This translates into CASSARLGMSSTDTQYF.

The V call is TRBV25-1, the J call TRBJ2-1; D perhaps matches TRBD2 (6 bases). The CDR3 runs to 15 residues. V lost 3 bases and J lost 9, with 18 bases in between. CDR1 is MGHDK and CDR2 is SYGVNS in the germline V gene. The DNA for the CDR3 is TGTGCCAGCAGTGATCGCTCCTACGGGGGTATTGAGCAGTTCTTC. Translated, it gives CASSDRSYGGIEQFF.

This clone has only one observation. This sample includes further DNA sequences coding for the same CDR3. V gene TRBV7-9 combines with J gene TRBJ2-5; no definite D call. Trimming pared 0 bases from V and 5 bases from J, leaving 7 bases between. The CDR3 runs to 13 residues. Germline CDR1 is SEHNR and CDR2 is FQNEAQ (reference sequence). The CDR3 loop is CASSLALRETQYF. The CDR3 DNA sequence: TGTGCCAGCAGCTTAGCCCTACGGGAGACCCAGTACTTC.

CDR3: CASSAGQGGNYEQYF. The CDR3 bases are TGTGCCAGCAGCGCGGGACAGGGAGGGAACTACGAGCAGTACTTC. The V and J genes are TRBV7-2 and TRBJ2-7; 9 bases match TRBD1. V was pared by 5 bases and J by 3 bases, with 8 bases of the junction left unmatched. This CDR3 contains 15 residues. Germline CDR1 SGHTA, CDR2 FQGNSA.

This rearrangement joins TRBV6-1 to TRBJ1-2; 7 nucleotides line up with TRBD1. V shed 4 bases and J 5 bases; nucleotides not matched to a gene: 4. The CDR3 extends over 13 amino acids. Germline CDR1 and CDR2: MNHNS and SASEGT. CDR3 nucleotides: TGTGCCAGCAGTGTGGGACAGATTTATGGCTACACCTTC. Translated, it gives CASSVGQIYGYTF.

The J gene is TRBJ2-7, the V gene TRBV19; possibly TRBD1 for D (6 bases). Trimming removed 10 bases at V and 2 bases at J, with 15 bases between. This CDR3 is 13 amino acids long. Germline lookup yields CDR1 LNHDA and CDR2 SQIVND (reference sequence). CDR3 in amino acids: CATATGSTYEQYF. Written as DNA, the CDR3 is TGTGCCACCGCGACAGGTAGTACCTACGAGCAGTACTTC. Full variable domain (rest looked up from reference TRBV19 and TRBJ2-7): DGGITQSPKYLFRKEGQNVTLSCEQNLNHDAMYWYRQDPGQGLRLIYYSQIVNDFQKGDIAEGYSVSREKKESFPLTVTSAQKNPTAFYLCATATGSTYEQYFGPGTRLTVT.

Remarks on this clone: A read error may produce the germline difference seen at one junction end. The V and J genes are TRBV5-8 and TRBJ2-4; a possible D gene is TRBD2 (5 bases). Per the germline V gene, CDR1 is SGHTS and CDR2 is YDEGEE. CDR3 size: 10 residues. CDR3 nucleotide sequence: TGTGCCAGCAGCTTGAAGGGAGAGCGGTTC. Protein: CASSLKGERF.

The chain is built from TRBV5-1 and TRBJ2-2; D is unclear. Trimming took off 4 bases at V and 5 bases at J, with 6 bases between the two ends. The CDR3 is 12 amino acids. Germline loops: CDR1 SGHRS, CDR2 YFSETQ. The DNA of the CDR3 is TGCGCCAGCAGCCTACAAACCGGGGAGCTGTTTTTT. Its translation: CASSLQTGELFF.

The CDR3 region has the DNA TGTGCCAGCAGTTTATCCTTCCGTAATGTGGAGCAGTTCTTC. Amino acids: CASSLSFRNVEQFF. The chain combines TRBV27 with TRBJ2-1; D gene ambiguous. The V gene's germline CDR1 is MNHEY and CDR2 SMNVEV (reference sequence). There are 14 residues in the CDR3. The V and J ends lost 0 bases and 10 bases respectively, with 13 bases between them.

J is TRBJ2-7 and V is TRBV7-9, with a possible D match to TRBD2 (5 bases). Germline CDR1 and CDR2: SEHNR and FQNEAQ (reference sequence). Trimming removed 5 bases at V and 3 bases at J, with 11 bases between. This CDR3 region has 13 residues. CDR3 sequence (DNA): TGTGCCAGCAGCAGAGGAGAGGGCTACGAGCAGTACTTC. Encoded protein: CASSRGEGYEQYF.

The V gene is TRBV27, the J gene TRBJ2-1; TRBD1 matches 7 bases. The CDR3 covers 15 residues. The J segment lost 2 bases and the V segment lost 4 bases, leaving 5 bases of the junction unmatched. Germline CDR1 is MNHEY and CDR2 is SMNVEV (reference sequence). The DNA for the CDR3 is TGTGCCAGCAGTTCGTCCCAGGGGGCCTACAATGAGCAGTTCTTC. It codes for CASSSSQGAYNEQFF.

The chain has TRBV2 and TRBJ2-5; 7 nucleotides line up with TRBD2. The germline gives CDR1 SNHLY, CDR2 FYNNEI. This CDR3 is 15 amino acids long. After removal of 8 bases from V and 0 bases from J, the junction contained 9 bases not matched to a gene. This chain's CDR3 is CASRASGSYQETQYF. The CDR3 bases are TGTGCCAGCCGGGCTAGCGGATCGTACCAAGAGACCCAGTACTTC.

The chain has TRBV11-2 and TRBJ2-7; 7 bases fit TRBD2. V shed 2 bases, J shed 5 bases, and the junction held 12 bases outside the gene matches. Germline V gives CDR1 SGHAT, CDR2 FQNNGV. There are 16 residues in the CDR3. The CDR3 here is CASSLFPAGPKHEQYF. CDR3 DNA sequence: TGTGCCAGCAGCTTATTTCCAGCGGGACCAAAACACGAGCAGTACTTC.

The sample holds one count of this clone. The chain combines TRBV9 with TRBJ1-1; the match to TRBD1 covers 9 bases. The CDR3 has 15 amino acids. V trimming: 3 bases; J trimming: 5 bases; junction bases outside the gene matches: 8. Per germline, CDR1 SGDLS and CDR2 YYNGEE. This CDR3 is CASSDGTGQNTEAFF. CDR3 nucleotides: TGTGCCAGCAGCGATGGGACAGGGCAAAATACTGAAGCTTTCTTT.

This chain links TRBV7-2 with TRBJ2-6; 8 nucleotides align to TRBD1. The CDR3 has 19 amino acids. The V segment lost 1 base and the J segment 0 bases; nucleotides outside the gene matches: 8. CDR1 and CDR2 from the germline V gene are SGHTA and FQGNSA. The CDR3 reads CASSLERAGGASGANVLTF. The CDR3 coding sequence is TGTGCCAGCAGCTTAGAACGGGCAGGGGGCGCCTCTGGGGCCAACGTCCTGACTTTC.

J is TRBJ2-7 and V is TRBV6-4; 13 nucleotides line up with TRBD2. Germline-derived CDR1 and CDR2 are MRHNA and SNTAGT. The V and J ends lost 2 bases and 4 bases, in that order; junction bases with no gene match: 5. The CDR3 is 16 amino acids. CDR3 sequence (DNA): TGTGCCAGCAGTGACGGGACTAGCGGGAAACGGTACGAGCAGTACTTC. Its translation is CASSDGTSGKRYEQYF.

J is TRBJ2-7 and V is TRBV6-1; D gene uncertain. The V gene lost 2 bases and the J gene lost 6 bases, with 8 bases spanning the gap. Per the germline V gene, CDR1 is MNHNS and CDR2 is SASEGT. The CDR3 covers 12 residues. CDR3 protein: CASSEWVSEQYF. The DNA of the CDR3 is TGTGCCAGCAGTGAATGGGTCTCCGAGCAGTACTTC.

The CDR3, as DNA: TGTGCCACCAGCAGAGAGACAGGGGCAAATTATCAGCCCCAGCATTTT. Translated: CATSRETGANYQPQHF. V usage is TRBV15 and J usage is TRBJ1-5; TRBD1 agrees at 8 bases. The V gene end was trimmed by 0 bases and the J gene end by 5 bases; junction bases not matched to a gene: 6. Germline-derived CDR1 and CDR2 are LNHNV and YYDKDF (reference sequence). The CDR3 totals 16 residues.

The genes are TRBV5-1 and TRBJ2-7; 9 bases match TRBD1. The J segment lost 1 base and the V segment lost 4 bases, leaving 9 bases of the junction unmatched. CDR3 length: 16 residues. CDR1 and CDR2 from the germline V gene are SGHRS and YFSETQ. CDR3 amino acids: CASSPSSGTGSYEQYF. DNA of the CDR3: TGCGCCAGCAGCCCGTCCTCCGGGACAGGGTCCTACGAGCAGTACTTC.

The chain links TRBV7-9 to TRBJ1-5; D not resolved. Germline assignment: CDR1 SEHNR and CDR2 FQNEAQ (reference sequence). V lost 6 bases, J lost 4 bases, and 13 bases lay in between. The CDR3 loop spans 14 amino acids. CDR3 coding DNA: TGTGCCAGCAGGGGGAGGGAACTAAATCAGCCCCAGCATTTT. Its protein is CASRGRELNQPQHF. Using reference TRBV7-9 and TRBJ1-5 for the parts outside the CDR3, the full variable domain is DTGVSQNPRHKITKRGQNVTFRCDPISEHNRLYWYRQTLGQGPEFLTYFQNEAQLEKSRLLSDRFSAERPKGSFSTLEIQRTEQGDSAMYLCASRGRELNQPQHFGDGTRLSIL.

The chain couples TRBV27 to TRBJ2-5; D may be TRBD2 (5 bases). Trimming left V 0 bases short and J 0 bases short, with 14 bases between. The CDR3 loop spans 17 amino acids. The germline gives CDR1 MNHEY, CDR2 SMNVEV (reference sequence). CDR3 in DNA: TGTGCCAGCAGTTTATCGACGGCGGGCCTTTACCAAGAGACCCAGTACTTC. Its translation is CASSLSTAGLYQETQYF.

The J gene is TRBJ1-1, the V gene TRBV29-1; no firm D call. The V and J ends lost 7 bases and 5 bases respectively, with 11 bases between them. The CDR3 has 11 residues. The V gene's germline CDR1 is SQVTM and CDR2 ANQGSEA. The CDR3 region has the DNA TGCAGCGCCCTGGGGAGGACTGAAGCTTTCTTT. Its translation: CSALGRTEAFF.

This chain joins TRBV29-1 and TRBJ2-4, with D hard to call. The J call may be faulty, since TRBJ2-5 better matches the DNA end. This CDR3 comprises 10 residues. The germline V gene encodes CDR1 SQVTM and CDR2 ANQGSEA. DNA of the CDR3: TGCAGCGTTGATTCGGGGACCCAGTACTTC. As protein: CSVDSGTQYF.

The gene calls are TRBV5-4 and TRBJ2-1, with D perhaps TRBD1 or TRBD2 (7 bases each). This CDR3 is 14 amino acids long. V was cut by 6 bases and J by 6 bases, with 16 bases left in between. The germline V gene encodes CDR1 SGHNT and CDR2 YYREEE (reference sequence). The CDR3 region is CASTQGGPGNEQFF. The DNA of the CDR3 is TGTGCCAGCACCCAGGGGGGGCCGGGCAATGAGCAGTTCTTC. Supplemented by reference TRBV5-4 and TRBJ2-1, the full variable domain reads ETGVTQSPTHLIKTRGQQVTLRCSSQSGHNTVSWYQQALGQGPQFIFQYYREEENGRGNFPPRFSGLQFPNYSSELNVNALELDDSALYLCASTQGGPGNEQFFGPGTRLTVL.

The V gene is TRBV19, the J gene TRBJ2-7; 7 nucleotides line up with TRBD1. CDR3 length equals 13 residues. Germline CDR1 LNHDA, CDR2 SQIVND (reference sequence). The V segment lost 4 bases and the J segment 4 bases; nucleotides outside the gene matches: 4. The CDR3 bases are TGTGCCAGTAGTAATAGACAGGGTTACGAGCAGTACTTC. As protein: CASSNRQGYEQYF.

The chain has TRBV29-1 and TRBJ1-2; unclear D gene. The CDR3 loop spans 14 amino acids. The V gene lost 7 bases and the J gene lost 2 bases, with 17 bases spanning the gap. CDR1 and CDR2 from the germline V gene are SQVTM and ANQGSEA. CDR3 amino acids: CSGVPMGENYGYTF. The CDR3, as DNA: TGCAGCGGGGTCCCGATGGGAGAAAACTATGGCTACACCTTC.